This is a list of T cell receptor beta chains from one sample in a study of shared clonotypes between healthy human individuals. Measured with immunoSEQ multiplex PCR; TCRdb has only the in-frame clones, and not every one. This table holds just over 2,000,000 clones, less than 95% found once. Sequencing was done on a sample of naive CD8+ T cells sorted from blood. The receptors shown here come from a man between 18 and 35 years old in good health. CDR3s include the opening cysteine and the closing phenylalanine or tryptophan. Fields, in order: D gene, J gene, clone size, V gene, CDR3 DNA, CDR3 protein. The D gene is left open where the match is weak. Size is stated for part of the rows, as once, few or many counts, or as a class when the clone is expanded.

>-|TRBJ2-2|-|TRBV10-1
TGCGCCAGCAGCCACTGGACGAACACCGGGGAGCTGTTTTTT
CASSHWTNTGELFF
>-|TRBJ2-7|-|TRBV7-8
TGTGCCAGCACCCCAAGTTCCGGAGAGCAGTACTTC
CASTPSSGEQYF
>-|TRBJ1-5|-|TRBV5-6
TGTGCCAGCAGCTTGGGACAGAACAATCAGCCCCAGCATTTT
CASSLGQNNQPQHF
>TRBD2|TRBJ2-1|-|TRBV19
TGTGCCAGTACAGAGAGCGGGGGGTCCTACAATGAGCAGTTCTTC
CASTESGGSYNEQFF
>TRBD2|TRBJ2-1|-|TRBV5-1
TGCGCCAGCAGCCCTGGACTAGCGGGGTACAATGAGCAGTTCTTC
CASSPGLAGYNEQFF
>-|TRBJ2-2|few|TRBV30
TGTGCCTGGAAGGAGACTTCGGCCGGGGAGCTGTTTTTT
CAWKETSAGELFF
>-|TRBJ1-2|-|TRBV6-5
TGTGCCAGCAGTCCGCCGGGACTCCATTATGGCTACACCTTC
CASSPPGLHYGYTF
>-|TRBJ2-7|-|TRBV7-9
TGTGCCAGCAGAAGCGACTCCTACGAGCAGTACTTC
CASRSDSYEQYF
>-|TRBJ1-5|-|TRBV25-1
TGTGCCAGCAGTGACTCCTTGAATCAGCCCCAGCATTTT
CASSDSLNQPQHF
>-|TRBJ2-2|-|TRBV25-1
TGTGCCAGCAGTGAATATGCGACCGGGGAGCTGTTTTTT
CASSEYATGELFF
>-|TRBJ2-5|-|TRBV7-9
TGTGCCAGCAGCTTAGACGGGTTCTCGGACTTC
CASSLDGFSDF
>-|TRBJ2-7|-|TRBV25-1
TGTGCCAGCAGTGAAACAGGGAACTTCTACGAGCAGTACTTC
CASSETGNFYEQYF
>-|TRBJ2-5|-|TRBV29-1
TGCAGCGTTGACCTGGGGCTAGCACAAGAGACCCAGTACTTC
CSVDLGLAQETQYF
>-|TRBJ2-1|-|TRBV2
TGTGCCAGCTCCGGTGAGAACAATGAGCAGTTCTTC
CASSGENNEQFF
>TRBD1|TRBJ2-1|-|TRBV7-6
TGTGCCAGCAGCTTTGACAGGGCTAGCCTGGGTAATGAGCAGTTCTTC
CASSFDRASLGNEQFF